A selection of T cell receptor beta chains follows, all from one sample in a study of shared clonotypes between healthy human individuals. Data came from immunoSEQ multiplex PCR; TCRdb stores just in-frame clones and leaves some out. Of 2 million to 2.5 million clones listed, nearly 97% are singletons. Sequencing used naive CD4+ T cells sorted from blood. The receptors were sampled from a man in his late teens or twenties in good health. CDR3s include the opening cysteine and the closing phenylalanine or tryptophan. Fields, in order: V gene, J gene, CDR3 protein.

TRBV6-6,TRBJ1-4,CASSLQGTNEKLFF
TRBV4-1,TRBJ1-1,CASSPARGLNTEAFF
TRBV12-5,TRBJ1-4,CASGSGQPNEKLFF
TRBV5-1,TRBJ2-1,CASRQTSVNEQFF
TRBV6-1,TRBJ2-7,CASRSPGQGGYEQYF
TRBV2,TRBJ2-7,CASSEALVQRGSYEQYF
TRBV10-2,TRBJ1-5,CASRTGSNQPQHF
TRBV18,TRBJ2-1,CASSRGALREQFF
TRBV6-5,TRBJ2-7,CASSYSGRASYEQYF
TRBV11-2,TRBJ2-4,CASSLVQGIKNIQYF
TRBV14,TRBJ2-3,CASSQGQVTDTQYF
TRBV5-1,TRBJ2-7,CASTLTGGSYEQYF
TRBV25-1,TRBJ2-3,CASSVGTSSDTQYF
TRBV5-4,TRBJ2-1,CASSLDRGSYNEQFF
TRBV10-2,TRBJ2-2,CASQLPTGELFF
TRBV5-6,TRBJ2-3,CASSLAPRKSTDTQYF
TRBV5-1,TRBJ2-5,CASMEHNEETQYF
TRBV4-1,TRBJ1-5,CASSQPLRGRNQPQHF
TRBV5-4,TRBJ1-1,CASSLAGGSTEAFF
TRBV7-2,TRBJ2-3,CASNKADGRTDTQYF
TRBV2,TRBJ2-7,CASSYDYEQYF
TRBV7-7,TRBJ2-2,CASSLGPTGGNTGELFF
TRBV28,TRBJ1-1,CASSLDGQSTREAFF
TRBV6-6,TRBJ2-5,CASRPGLASETQYF
TRBV7-3,TRBJ2-3,CASSLTSGTGKEGVTQYF
TRBV6-1,TRBJ1-1,CASKRDRDTEAFF
TRBV15,TRBJ2-5,CATSRDRGPQETQYF
TRBV10-3,TRBJ2-1,CAISGELAGTYNEQFF
TRBV7-9,TRBJ2-3,CASSLVGQGGDTQYF
TRBV2,TRBJ1-6,CASKNVARGYDSPLHF
TRBV27,TRBJ2-3,CASRLDRPRTDTQYF
TRBV4-1,TRBJ2-1,CASSQEVSGSYNNEQFF